These 10 T cell receptor beta chains were all obtained from the same sample, sequenced in a study of molecular identifiers for immune sequencing clone quantification (dated by TCRdb to 2016 to 2018). Library construction relied on PCR. The reads were generated on an Illumina HiSeq 4000. TCRdb trimmed the raw reads at Q25, called clones with MiXCR and kept productive beta chains. Each CDR3 protein appears once, grouped with its most common genes and DNA. The sample table records about 640,000 distinct CDR3 sequences; roughly 21% of these occur just once. The top ten hold 0.85% of the sample. Sequencing was carried out using naive CD8+ T cells from blood, with Jurkat cell RNA spiked in. The cell subset or site label of this sample denotes: FACS-sorted CD8+CD4-CCR7+CD45RA+ naive T cells. Receptors originate from a human donor in good health. Some libraries in this study had Jurkat cell RNA spiked in.

This clonotype has ten or more counts. Written as DNA, the CDR3 is TGTGCCAGCAGTTACGGTCGGTTGAATCAGCCCCAGCATTTT. Translated, it gives CASSYGRLNQPQHF. The chain has TRBV6-2 or TRBV6-3 and TRBJ1-5; no clear D. V was pared by 2 bases and J by 4 bases, with 9 bases between. The CDR3 is 14 residues long. CDR1 and CDR2 from the germline V gene are MNHEY and SVGEGT.

Here the CDR3 DNA reads TGCGCCAGCAGCCTTATGACCGGACAGGGGAATAGAGGCTACGAGCAGTACTTC. The encoded protein is CASSLMTGQGNRGYEQYF. The chain links TRBV4-1 to TRBJ2-7; the match to TRBD1 covers 9 bases. V gave up 4 bases and J gave up 3 bases; unmatched junction bases: 16. CDR1 is MGHRA and CDR2 is YSYEKL in the germline V gene. The CDR3 runs 18 residues.

The chain employs TRBV6-2 or TRBV6-3 and TRBJ1-2; D is ambiguous. This CDR3 is built from 13 residues. V lost 2 bases, J lost 4 bases, and 8 bases lay in between. The germline V gene encodes CDR1 MNHEY and CDR2 SVGEGT. CDR3: CASSYGQRYGYTF. Here the CDR3 DNA reads TGTGCCAGCAGTTACGGGCAGCGCTATGGCTACACCTTC.

The chain is built from TRBV7-6 and TRBJ2-1; D gene unclear. The CDR3 loop spans 12 amino acids. The germline V gene has CDR1 SGHVS and CDR2 FNYEAQ. The germline V and J ends were trimmed by 4 bases and 3 bases, with 4 bases remaining between them. The CDR3 nucleotides read TGTGCCAGCAGCTCTATCTACAATGAGCAGTTCTTC. Translating gives CASSSIYNEQFF.

The chain carries TRBV7-6 and TRBJ1-3; D unclear. The germline CDR1 and CDR2 sequences are SGHVS and FNYEAQ. This CDR3 has 14 amino acids. Trimming stripped 3 bases from V and 0 bases from J, with 6 bases between. As DNA, the CDR3 is TGTGCCAGCAGCTTGCAGTACTCTGGAAACACCATATATTTT. Translated: CASSLQYSGNTIYF. Drawing the rest from reference TRBV7-6 and TRBJ1-3, the complete variable domain is GAGVSQSPRYKVTKRGQDVALRCDPISGHVSLYWYRQALGQGPEFLTYFNYEAQQDKSGLPNDRFSAERPEGSISTLTIQRTEQRDSAMYRCASSLQYSGNTIYFGEGSWLTVV.

This clonotype showed up just a few times. V usage is TRBV4-3 and J usage is TRBJ2-1; D uncertain. The CDR3 covers 14 residues. Germline assignment: CDR1 LGHNA and CDR2 YSLEER. The V end lost 0 bases, the J end lost 7 bases, and 10 bases lay between the germline ends. CDR3 coding DNA: TGCGCCAGCAGCCAAGATCCGGGTAGAAATGAGCAGTTCTTC. This encodes CASSQDPGRNEQFF.

Details on this clonotype: A junction boundary mismatches the germline segment, possibly from a read error. The gene calls are TRBV3-1 and TRBJ2-7, with 12 bases that match TRBD1. Per the germline V gene, CDR1 is LGHDT and CDR2 is YNNKEL (reference sequence). This CDR3 is built from 17 residues. For the CDR3, the DNA is TGTGCCAGCAGCCTATTACCGGGACAGGGGGCTTCAGACGAGCGGTACTTC. Protein product: CASSLLPGQGASDERYF.

This clonotype was seen at least ten times. This chain joins TRBV5-1 and TRBJ2-7, with a tentative D call TRBD2 (7 bases). Germline V gives CDR1 SGHRS, CDR2 YFSETQ. The ends were cut back, 7 bases at V and 2 bases at J, with 19 bases in the middle. CDR3 length equals 15 residues. The CDR3 DNA is TGCGCCAGCCCACCGGGGGGCAGGAACCCCTACGAGCAGTACTTC. This codes for CASPPGGRNPYEQYF. Using reference TRBV5-1 and TRBJ2-7 for the parts outside the CDR3, the full variable domain is KAGVTQTPRYLIKTRGQQVTLSCSPISGHRSVSWYQQTPGQGLQFLFEYFSETQRNKGNFPGRFSGRQFSNSRSEMNVSTLELGDSALYLCASPPGGRNPYEQYFGPGTRLTVT.

The chain links TRBV28 to TRBJ2-7; 7 bases align to TRBD1. Trimming at V came to 7 bases and at J to 3 bases, leaving 15 bases not matched to a gene. The CDR3 has 16 amino acids. Germline V gives CDR1 MDHEN, CDR2 SYDVKM. The CDR3 is CASNSFDGTEDYEQYF. The CDR3 DNA follows: TGTGCCAGCAATTCCTTCGACGGGACAGAAGACTACGAGCAGTACTTC.

The sample holds many counts of this clonotype. V and J are TRBV4-3 and TRBJ2-7; D uncertain. CDR3 length: 15 amino acids. With 0 bases removed from V and 7 bases from J, the gap between germline ends came to 16 bases. Germline values: CDR1 LGHNA, CDR2 YSLEER. The CDR3 region is CASSQESWGPVEQYF. CDR3 nucleotides: TGCGCCAGCAGCCAAGAGTCTTGGGGTCCCGTGGAGCAGTACTTC.